This TCR beta chain is drawn from a study of OX40 agonist ivuxolimab in advanced cancers. General study findings and limits: Normalized expansion of T-cell clones was also low for some nonresponders. The average count of expanded clones was higher among CD8+ T cells than among CD4+.

The assay was immunoSEQ multiplex PCR, and TCRdb's table has in-frame clones only and misses some. This table has tens of thousands of clones, around 89% appearing once. Of note for this clone: The target antigen is unknown.

The CDR3 extends over 15 amino acids. Looked up from germline, CDR1 is SEHNR and CDR2 is FQNEAQ (reference sequence). V was trimmed by 6 bases and J by 5 bases, leaving 17 bases between them. Sequences were derived from CD4+ or CD8+ T cells sorted from blood, sampled in a trial of the OX40 agonist ivuxolimab. The clonotype originates from an adult with an advanced solid tumor such as melanoma, head and neck, liver or kidney cancer. This sequence joins TRBV7-9 and TRBJ2-4, with D possibly matching TRBD2 (6 bases). The CDR3 protein is CASSLVGGQENIQYF. DNA of the CDR3: TGTGCCAGCAGTCTAGTGGGAGGTCAGGAAAACATTCAGTACTTC.